This T cell receptor beta chain was recorded in a study of cytomegalovirus exposure and HLA in healthy donors. Whole-study results and caveats: Researchers reported from a later analysis that most CMV-associated TCR beta chains appeared HLA-restricted. Within an earlier analysis, most TCR beta V segments proved productive either about 87% or about 30% of the time. Presence/absence results assume similar sequencing depth per donor, which may not hold.

To note about this clone: The target antigen is unknown.

Trimming removed 0 bases from V and 0 bases from J, with 14 bases in between. The germline gives CDR1 GTSNPN, CDR2 SVGIG (reference sequence). This CDR3 has 16 residues. It was with 60 Vbeta and 13 Jbeta primers that the PCR ran. Some clones are missing from TCRdb's copy, which holds only in-frame ones; the method was immunoSEQ multiplex PCR. The sample has 100,000 to 150,000 clones, over 65% seen once. This chain links TRBV30 with TRBJ1-1, with a tentative D call TRBD1 (6 bases). The sample consisted of PBMCs. The receptor's source is a man aged 40-55 years in good health and CMV-seropositive. The CDR3 DNA sequence: TGTGCCTGGAGTGTAGATTGGGGACAAATGAACACTGAAGCTTTCTTT. It translates to CAWSVDWGQMNTEAFF. Complete variable domain (other parts from reference TRBV30 and TRBJ1-1): SQTIHQWPATLVQPVGSPLSLECTVEGTSNPNLYWYRQAAGRGLQLLFYSVGIGQISSEVPQNLSASRPQDRQFILSSKKLLLSDSGFYLCAWSVDWGQMNTEAFFGQGTRLTVV.